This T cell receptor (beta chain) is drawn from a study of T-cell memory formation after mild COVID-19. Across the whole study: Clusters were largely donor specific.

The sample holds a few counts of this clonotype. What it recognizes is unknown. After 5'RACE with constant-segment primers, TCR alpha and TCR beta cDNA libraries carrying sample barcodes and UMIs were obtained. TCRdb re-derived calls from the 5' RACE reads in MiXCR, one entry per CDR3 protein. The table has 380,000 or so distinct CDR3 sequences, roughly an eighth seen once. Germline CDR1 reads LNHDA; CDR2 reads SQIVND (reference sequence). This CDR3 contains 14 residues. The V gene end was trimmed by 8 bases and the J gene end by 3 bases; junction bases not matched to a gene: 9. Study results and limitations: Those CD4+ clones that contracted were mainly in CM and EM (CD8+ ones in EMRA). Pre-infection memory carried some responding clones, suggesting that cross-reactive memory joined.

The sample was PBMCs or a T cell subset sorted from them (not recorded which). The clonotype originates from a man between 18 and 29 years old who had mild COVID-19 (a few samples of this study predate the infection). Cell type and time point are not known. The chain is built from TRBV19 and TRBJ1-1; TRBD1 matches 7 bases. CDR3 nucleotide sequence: TGTGCCAGTCAAGGGGGCGCGACGGACACTGAAGCTTTCTTT. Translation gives CASQGGATDTEAFF.